This TCR beta chain was retrieved from a study of T cells in Graves' hyperthyroidism and ophthalmopathy (dated by TCRdb to the late 2010s). Regarding the research as a whole: Peripheral blood was collected at initial diagnosis, before any treatment. The 80 to 100 discovery patients were randomly divided into training and test sets at a 7:3 ratio. Thyroid tissue and blood T-cell repertoires from more than 5 Graves' hyperthyroidism patients were also compared in the study. According to the paper, TCR Vbeta CDR3 sequencing was carried out on approximately 140 peripheral blood samples, which came from fewer than 50 ophthalmopathy, under 80 hyperthyroidism and approximately 17 progressor patients. Once sampling was done, hyperthyroidism patients were given methimazole at a starting dose of 30 mg daily, whereas ophthalmopathy patients were given high-dose intravenous methylprednisolone. To identify distinguishing TCR V-J signatures, a discovery cohort of 90 to 100 patients was used, comprising approximately 40 with Graves' ophthalmopathy and around 57 with stable Graves' hyperthyroidism. Prospective prediction of ophthalmopathy was tested in an independent validation cohort of fewer than 20 hyperthyroidism patients and 17 patients who later progressed to ophthalmopathy.

The TCR beta CDR3 regions were amplified from the RNA transcripts. The first round of RT-PCR for the TCR CDR3 was performed with the HTBI primer set and the Qiagen OneStep RT-PCR kit. Libraries were constructed in a second round of multiplex PCR, after which size selection and purification were carried out. Libraries were sequenced paired-end with 100 bp reads on an Illumina HiSeq2000. The source study handled its data this way. SOAPnuke was used to process the raw data, with reads discarded if the reads contained adapters or uncalled bases, had a mean Phred below 15, or lacked an exact constant-primer or identifier match. COPE v1.2.5 was used to merge the high-quality paired reads, and each unique nucleotide sequence was defined as a clonotype. Clonotypes were aligned to IMGT TRBV, TRBD and TRBJ reference segments using MiTCR v1.1. Analysis was restricted to V-J combinations with a frequency above 0.0001, which covered 98% to 99.2% of repertoires. The TCS score was defined as F50 (clonal expansion) divided by E x V (chaos), with BLOSUM62-based TCRdist calculated between CDR3 peptides within each V-J. Welch's t-statistics and random forest reduced fewer than 550 V-J features to 10 to 15, which were used in a naive Bayes classifier (R e1071). Through fastp at Q25 and MiXCR, TCRdb rebuilt clones from the public reads, retaining in-frame beta chains. Each CDR3 protein gets just one entry, which takes the most common genes and DNA from the rows behind it. These V and J calls originate from TCRdb's pipeline instead of the authors' own analysis. The sample yields under 450,000 distinct CDR3 sequences; around 14% were counted once. The leading ten clones occupy around 7% of the sample.

A patient counted as having stable Graves' hyperthyroidism if no progression to ophthalmopathy occurred over 18 months of follow-up. The hyperthyroidism patients were between 18 and 65 years old and newly diagnosed, with a disease duration of less than 2 months. The study excluded patients with uncontrolled infections, other autoimmune diseases, pregnancy or lactation. Diagnoses relied on clinical symptoms, serum thyroxine and TRAb, thyroid ultrasound and orbital computed tomography. PBMCs were isolated from about 9.2 ml of fresh peripheral blood by Ficoll-Paque density gradient centrifugation. Trizol reagent was used to extract total RNA, and RNA quality was then checked on an Agilent 2100 Bioanalyzer. There are many counts of this clonotype. Its antigen remains undetermined. No base quality values were provided; no much bigger clone lies one nucleotide off. Overall study results and their limits: Sample size was not statistically predetermined, and investigators were not blinded to group allocation. Most expanded thyroid clonotypes (frequency above 0.001) were also detected in blood, suggesting blood repertoires may reflect thyroid immune responses. In validation, the model predicted progression to ophthalmopathy with about 71% sensitivity and approximately 78% specificity, a median of about 6.7 months before onset. A model built on a 13 V-J signature distinguished ophthalmopathy from stable hyperthyroidism, reaching 85% to 90% sensitivity and approximately 81% specificity in cross-validation and 80%/75% in testing.

V is shortened by 6 bases, J by 4 bases, and the region joining them spans 13 bases. CDR1 DFQATT and CDR2 SNEGSKA were looked up in the germline V gene (reference sequence). The CDR3 has 12 amino acids, counting the end cysteine and phenylalanine. Left in the record is the CDR3 DNA by itself, 36 bases read in frame from the first base. Recombination connected TRBV20-1 to TRBJ2-7; TRBD1 could be the D gene, as 5 bases match. Sequenced: blood. This TCR was sampled from a woman aged 18-35 years with Graves' hyperthyroidism. The CDR3 is CSATGFAYEQYF. The sequenced DNA is TGCAGTGCCACAGGATTTGCGTACGAGCAGTACTTC.